One sample yielded the 26 T cell receptor beta chains listed below, sequenced in a study of shared clonotypes between healthy human individuals. Generated by immunoSEQ multiplex PCR, the TCRdb table keeps only in-frame clones and is missing some. The sample records roughly 2.5 million clones, about 92% being singletons. The sample comprised naive CD4+ T cells sorted from blood. Indicated subset: CD45RA+ positively selected. The receptors were gathered from a man younger than 35 in good health.

The chain recombines TRBV7-2 with TRBJ1-6, with TRBD1 as a possible D gene (5 bases). Trimming shortened V by 3 bases and J by 7 bases, and 10 bases separated the two germline ends. The CDR3 is 14 residues long. Germline-derived CDR1 and CDR2 are SGHTA and FQGNSA. CDR3 DNA: TGTGCCAGCAGCTTTGGGGCAGCGAATTCACCCCTCCACTTT. Protein sequence: CASSFGAANSPLHF.

The gene calls are TRBV5-4 and TRBJ2-1, with TRBD1 matching over 8 bases. CDR1 and CDR2 from the germline V gene are SGHNT and YYREEE (reference sequence). CDR3 size: 13 residues. The ends lost 4 bases at V and 9 bases at J; junction bases unmatched: 6. As DNA, the CDR3 is TGTGCCAGCAGCGGACAGGGTCTGGGTGAGCAGTTCTTC. This gives the protein CASSGQGLGEQFF. Full variable domain (outside the CDR3, taken from reference TRBV5-4 and TRBJ2-1): ETGVTQSPTHLIKTRGQQVTLRCSSQSGHNTVSWYQQALGQGPQFIFQYYREEENGRGNFPPRFSGLQFPNYSSELNVNALELDDSALYLCASSGQGLGEQFFGPGTRLTVL.

V usage is TRBV5-1 and J usage is TRBJ2-3, with D possibly matching TRBD1 (6 bases). The ends were cut back, 7 bases at V and 6 bases at J, with 21 bases in the middle. Germline-derived CDR1 and CDR2 are SGHRS and YFSETQ. The CDR3 contains 15 residues. CDR3 residues: CASEPGTKNRDTQYF. CDR3 nucleotide sequence: TGCGCCAGCGAGCCCGGGACAAAAAATAGGGATACGCAGTATTTT.

A remark on this clone: The sample contains more than one DNA sequence encoding this CDR3. The rearrangement uses TRBV5-1 and TRBJ2-7; D may be TRBD1 (5 bases). This CDR3 has 15 residues. The V gene's germline CDR1 is SGHRS and CDR2 YFSETQ. Trimming took off 7 bases at V and 0 bases at J, with 17 bases between the two ends. The DNA of the CDR3 is TGCGCCAGCTCTCCCCGCCAGGGCACCTCCTACGAGCAGTACTTC. Translating it yields CASSPRQGTSYEQYF.

The chain recombines TRBV10-3 with TRBJ1-5, with a tentative D call TRBD1 (6 bases). The CDR3 runs 14 residues. The V end was cut by 1 base, the J end by 3 bases, with 7 bases between. Germline values: CDR1 ENHRY, CDR2 SYGVKD. CDR3 in amino acids: CAISEWGPNQPQHF. Written as DNA, the CDR3 is TGTGCCATCAGTGAGTGGGGGCCCAATCAGCCCCAGCATTTT.

The chain employs TRBV10-1 and TRBJ1-1; no reliable D call. Looked up from germline, CDR1 is WNHNN and CDR2 is SYGVQD (reference sequence). CDR3 length: 14 amino acids. The V and J ends lost 7 bases and 0 bases respectively, with 12 bases between them. The CDR3 here is CASKPDILNTEAFF. CDR3 nucleotides: TGCGCCAGCAAACCAGACATCCTGAACACTGAAGCTTTCTTT.

The chain couples TRBV9 to TRBJ2-3, with D tentatively TRBD2 (6 bases). This CDR3 spans 16 amino acids. Germline CDR1 SGDLS, CDR2 YYNGEE. V dropped 4 bases and J dropped 2 bases, with 17 bases sitting between them. In DNA, the CDR3 is TGTGCCAGCAGCATTGGGACTCCCGCTGCCACAGATACGCAGTATTTT. It translates to CASSIGTPAATDTQYF.

The chain uses TRBV28 and TRBJ2-1; 10 positions agree with TRBD1. CDR1 and CDR2 from the germline V gene are MDHEN and SYDVKM. This CDR3 is built from 15 residues. The V segment lost 8 bases and the J segment 8 bases; nucleotides outside the gene matches: 12. The CDR3 here is CASPPDRGPGDEQFF. CDR3 sequence (DNA): TGTGCCAGCCCACCCGACAGGGGGCCTGGGGATGAGCAGTTCTTC.

Only a few counts were recorded for this clone. This rearrangement joins TRBV10-3 to TRBJ1-6; D may be TRBD1 (5 bases). This CDR3 region has 13 residues. Germline V CDR1 and CDR2: ENHRY, SYGVKD. Trimming cost V 8 bases and J 6 bases, with 11 bases left between them. The CDR3 loop reads CAISGQVNSPLHF. CDR3 sequence (DNA): TGTGCCATCTCGGGGCAGGTTAATTCACCCCTCCACTTT.

This chain connects TRBV19 to TRBJ1-1, with unresolved D. The V and J ends lost 3 bases and 1 base respectively, with 9 bases between them. The CDR3 is 14 residues long. CDR1 and CDR2 (germline): LNHDA, SQIVND (reference sequence). Here the CDR3 DNA reads TGTGCCAGTAGTATTTTCGGTCCGAACACTGAAGCTTTCTTT. Translated, it gives CASSIFGPNTEAFF.

The chain combines TRBV2 with TRBJ2-7; the match to TRBD2 covers 7 bases. Germline CDR1 is SNHLY and CDR2 is FYNNEI. CDR3 length: 14 residues. The V segment lost 5 bases and the J segment 9 bases; nucleotides outside the gene matches: 13. Here the CDR3 reads CASSPSGAPAGQYF. In DNA form, the CDR3 reads TGTGCCAGCAGTCCAAGCGGGGCCCCTGCCGGGCAGTACTTC. The complete variable domain, with remaining parts taken from reference TRBV2 and TRBJ2-7, reads EPEVTQTPSHQVTQMGQEVILRCVPISNHLYFYWYRQILGQKVEFLVSFYNNEISEKSEIFDDQFSVERPDGSNFTLKIRSTKLEDSAMYFCASSPSGAPAGQYFGPGTRLTVT.

The genes are TRBV5-6 and TRBJ1-5; perhaps TRBD1 as D (6 bases). Germline V gene lookup returns CDR1 SGHDT and CDR2 YYEEEE. The CDR3 sequence is 16 residues long. The V end was cut by 3 bases, the J end by 0 bases, with 13 bases between. In DNA, the CDR3 is TGTGCCAGCAGCTCGAAACAGGGTTATAGCAATCAGCCCCAGCATTTT. Encoded protein: CASSSKQGYSNQPQHF.

The V call is TRBV29-1, the J call TRBJ2-3; 11 bases are shared with TRBD2. Trimming at V came to 7 bases and at J to 2 bases, leaving 5 bases not matched to a gene. Germline loops: CDR1 SQVTM, CDR2 ANQGSEA. The CDR3 extends over 14 amino acids. The CDR3 DNA is TGCAGCGCCCTTAGCGGGAGGGCCACAGATACGCAGTATTTT. It is translated as CSALSGRATDTQYF.

The rearrangement joins TRBV27 to TRBJ1-6, with D possibly TRBD1 on 5 matching bases. Trimming took 2 bases from V and 7 from J, leaving 18 bases between them. The germline V gene encodes CDR1 MNHEY and CDR2 SMNVEV (reference sequence). The CDR3 is 17 residues long. CDR3 nucleotides: TGTGCCAGCAGTTTACAAGGACACCCCGGGTTGAATTCACCCCTCCACTTT. Amino acids: CASSLQGHPGLNSPLHF.

This chain links TRBV5-1 with TRBJ2-7; 10 positions agree with TRBD1. This CDR3 region has 17 residues. Trimming at V came to 3 bases and at J to 7 bases, leaving 16 bases not matched to a gene. CDR1 and CDR2 from the germline V gene are SGHRS and YFSETQ. In nucleotides, the CDR3 is TGCGCCAGCAGCTCCCTACCGACAGGGGGCGTTGACGAAGAGCAGTACTTC. Translation gives CASSSLPTGGVDEEQYF.

The chain links TRBV28 to TRBJ2-1; 7 bases map to TRBD1. Germline values: CDR1 MDHEN, CDR2 SYDVKM. V lost 8 bases to trimming and J lost 4 bases; unmatched junction nucleotides: 8. This CDR3 spans 14 amino acids. The chain's CDR3 is CASVSQGIYNEQFF. CDR3 sequence (DNA): TGTGCCAGCGTCTCACAGGGGATTTACAATGAGCAGTTCTTC.

Regarding this clone: Mismatch with germline at one junction end may stem from a read error. The sample holds other DNA sequences that translate to the same CDR3. The V and J genes are TRBV7-7 and TRBJ2-2, with 8 bases lining up with TRBD1. CDR1 and CDR2 (germline): SSHAT, FNYEAQ (reference sequence). The CDR3 is made up of 14 amino acids. The DNA of the CDR3 is TGTGCTAGCAGCTTAGACAGGGGCAACGGGGAGCTGTTTTTT. This gives the protein CASSLDRGNGELFF. Combining the CDR3 with reference TRBV7-7 and TRBJ2-2 gives the whole variable domain GAGVSQSPRYKVTKRGQDVTLRCDPISSHATLYWYQQALGQGPEFLTYFNYEAQPDKSGLPSDRFSAERPEGSISTLTIQRTEQRDSAMYRCASSLDRGNGELFFGEGSRLTVL.

This chain uses TRBV11-2 with TRBJ2-7, with TRBD1 matching 8 bases. Trimming at V came to 6 bases and at J to 7 bases, leaving 8 bases not matched to a gene. CDR3 length equals 13 residues. CDR1 is SGHAT, CDR2 FQNNGV, per germline. The chain's CDR3 is CASRSTGGAEQYF. DNA of the CDR3: TGTGCCAGCAGATCTACAGGGGGTGCAGAGCAGTACTTC.

V is TRBV23-1 and J is TRBJ2-4; no firm D call. TRBV23-1 is recorded as an ORF, its role being uncertain. The ends were cut back, 2 bases at V and 9 bases at J, with 17 bases in the middle. The CDR3 contains 15 residues. DNA for the CDR3: TGCGCCAGCAGTCAACAAGGCGAACCCTTGAGCATTCAGTACTTC. Encoded protein: CASSQQGEPLSIQYF.

This rearrangement joins TRBV4-1 to TRBJ2-1; no definite D call. V lost 0 bases and J lost 7, with 7 bases in between. This CDR3 comprises 13 residues. The germline V gene has CDR1 MGHRA and CDR2 YSYEKL. CDR3 in DNA: TGCGCCAGCAGCCAAGATCAACAGAATGAGCAGTTCTTC. Amino acids: CASSQDQQNEQFF.

For the CDR3, the DNA is TGTGCCAGCAGCGTCATCCCAGCTTCGAACACCGGGGAGCTGTTTTTT. Encoded protein: CASSVIPASNTGELFF. This chain connects TRBV9 to TRBJ2-2; no definite D call. From germline, CDR1 is SGDLS and CDR2 YYNGEE. V gave up 2 bases and J gave up 0 bases, with 11 bases separating them. The CDR3 is 16 residues long.

The rearrangement uses TRBV6-5 and TRBJ2-3, with unresolved D. V shed 5 bases and J shed 6 bases, with 9 bases lying between them. Germline CDR1 is MNHEY and CDR2 is SVGAGI. This CDR3 comprises 12 residues. The CDR3 reads CASSILGDTQYF. CDR3 in DNA: TGTGCCAGCAGTATACTCGGGGATACGCAGTATTTT.

The chain has TRBV6-5 and TRBJ1-6; a possible D gene is TRBD1 (5 bases). The CDR3 length is 14 residues. Per the germline V gene, CDR1 is MNHEY and CDR2 is SVGAGI. Trimming stripped 6 bases from V and 10 bases from J, with 16 bases between. The CDR3 region has the DNA TGTGCCAGCAGGAACGGCAAGGCAGGGTCACCCCTCCACTTT. Encoded protein: CASRNGKAGSPLHF.

The chain joins TRBV29-1 to TRBJ1-2, with D unclear. This CDR3 region has 11 residues. Trimming left V 4 bases short and J 0 bases short, with 3 bases between. In germline, CDR1 is SQVTM, CDR2 ANQGSEA. The CDR3 reads CSVGTNYGYTF. The CDR3 bases are TGCAGCGTTGGGACTAACTATGGCTACACCTTC.

The chain recombines TRBV28 with TRBJ1-1; tentative D call: TRBD1 (5 bases). V lost 5 bases to trimming and J lost 5 bases, with 12 bases between them. Germline V gives CDR1 MDHEN, CDR2 SYDVKM. This CDR3 contains 13 residues. The CDR3 sequence is CASSPRGVTEAFF. The CDR3 DNA is TGTGCCAGCAGTCCTAGAGGGGTAACTGAAGCTTTCTTT. Drawing the rest from reference TRBV28 and TRBJ1-1, the complete variable domain is DVKVTQSSRYLVKRTGEKVFLECVQDMDHENMFWYRQDPGLGLRLIYFSYDVKMKEKGDIPEGYSVSREKKERFSLILESASTNQTSMYLCASSPRGVTEAFFGQGTRLTVV.

Only one count was recorded for this clone. CDR3 coding DNA: TGCAGCGTTGATTGGGCGAATACAGATACGCAGTATTTT. This translates into CSVDWANTDTQYF. The J gene is TRBJ2-3, the V gene TRBV29-1; D is ambiguous. V was clipped by 3 bases and J by 3 bases, with 10 bases between them. The CDR3 loop spans 13 amino acids. CDR1 is SQVTM and CDR2 is ANQGSEA in the germline V gene.